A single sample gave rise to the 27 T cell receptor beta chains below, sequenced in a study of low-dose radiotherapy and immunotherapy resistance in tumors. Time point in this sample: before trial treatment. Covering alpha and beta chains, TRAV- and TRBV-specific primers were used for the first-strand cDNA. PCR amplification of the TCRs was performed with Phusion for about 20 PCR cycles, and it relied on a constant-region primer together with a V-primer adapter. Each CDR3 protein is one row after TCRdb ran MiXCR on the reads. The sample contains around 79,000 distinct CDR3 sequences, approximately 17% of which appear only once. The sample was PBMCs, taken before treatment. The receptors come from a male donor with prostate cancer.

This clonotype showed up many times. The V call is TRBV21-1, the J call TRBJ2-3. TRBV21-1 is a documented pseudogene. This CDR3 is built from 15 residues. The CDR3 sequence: CASSQSVKTTDTQYF. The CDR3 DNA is TGTGCCAGCAGCCAATCAGTAAAAACCACAGATACGCAGTATTTT.

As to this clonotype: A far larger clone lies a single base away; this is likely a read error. CDR3 residues: CAISEPTTLAGQETQFF. The CDR3 DNA is TGTGCCATCAGTGAGCCCACCACACTAGCGGGGCAAGAGACCCAGTTCTTC. The chain uses TRBV10-3 and TRBJ2-1; 10 bases align to TRBD2. From germline, CDR1 is ENHRY and CDR2 SYGVKD. This CDR3 contains 17 residues. V shed 2 bases and J 13 bases; nucleotides not matched to a gene: 17.

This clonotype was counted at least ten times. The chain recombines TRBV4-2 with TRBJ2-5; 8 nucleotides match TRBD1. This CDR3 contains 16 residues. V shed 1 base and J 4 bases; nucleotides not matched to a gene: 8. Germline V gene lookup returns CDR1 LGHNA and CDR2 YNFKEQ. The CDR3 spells CASSQASTGGGETQYF. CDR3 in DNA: TGTGCCAGCAGCCAAGCGTCAACAGGGGGAGGAGAGACCCAGTACTTC.

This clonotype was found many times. In DNA, the CDR3 is TGTGCCAGCAGTTACTCAGGGGCGGACACTGAAGCTTTCTTT. Translating gives CASSYSGADTEAFF. This chain connects TRBV6-6 to TRBJ1-1; D is perhaps TRBD1 (5 bases). Germline CDR1 MNHNY, CDR2 SVGAGI (reference sequence). Trimming shortened V by 0 bases and J by 3 bases, and 8 bases separated the two germline ends. The CDR3 loop spans 14 amino acids.

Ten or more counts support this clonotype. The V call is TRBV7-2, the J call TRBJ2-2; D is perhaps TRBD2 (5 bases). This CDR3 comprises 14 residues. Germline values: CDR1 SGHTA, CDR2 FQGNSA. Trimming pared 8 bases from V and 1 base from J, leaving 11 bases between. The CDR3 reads CASASDLNTGELFF. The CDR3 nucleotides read TGTGCCAGCGCATCGGACTTGAACACCGGGGAGCTGTTTTTT.

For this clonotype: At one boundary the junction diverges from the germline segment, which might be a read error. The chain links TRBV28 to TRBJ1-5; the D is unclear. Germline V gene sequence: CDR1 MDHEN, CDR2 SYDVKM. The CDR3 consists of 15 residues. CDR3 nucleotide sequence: TGTGCCACCAAGGGTAAATTCTTCGACAATCAGCCCCAACATTTT. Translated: CATKGKFFDNQPQHF.

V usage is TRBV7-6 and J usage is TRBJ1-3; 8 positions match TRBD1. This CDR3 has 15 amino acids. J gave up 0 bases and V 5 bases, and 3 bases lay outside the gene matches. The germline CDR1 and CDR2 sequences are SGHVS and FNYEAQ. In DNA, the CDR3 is TGTGCCAGCAGCCCGGACAGGGTCTCTGGAAACACCATATATTTT. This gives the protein CASSPDRVSGNTIYF.

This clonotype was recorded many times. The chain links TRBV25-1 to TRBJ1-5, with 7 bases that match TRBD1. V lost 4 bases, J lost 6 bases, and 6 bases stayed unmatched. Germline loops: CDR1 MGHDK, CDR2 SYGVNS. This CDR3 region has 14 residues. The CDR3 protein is CASSGAGGGQPQHF. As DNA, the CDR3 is TGTGCCAGCAGTGGAGCAGGGGGGGGTCAGCCCCAGCATTTT.

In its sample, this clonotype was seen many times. CDR3 residues: CASSLAAAFYNEQFF. The CDR3 DNA reads as TGCGCCAGCAGCTTGGCGGCAGCTTTCTACAATGAGCAGTTCTTC. The rearrangement uses TRBV5-1 and TRBJ2-1; D is unresolved. V was shortened by 0 bases and J by 3 bases, with 10 bases between the two germline ends. This CDR3 region has 15 residues. In germline, CDR1 is SGHRS, CDR2 YFSETQ.

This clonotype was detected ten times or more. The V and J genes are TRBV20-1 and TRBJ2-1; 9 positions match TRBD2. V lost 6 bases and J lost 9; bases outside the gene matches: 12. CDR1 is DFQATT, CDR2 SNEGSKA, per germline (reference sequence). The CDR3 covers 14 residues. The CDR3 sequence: CSALTVAGVVEQFF. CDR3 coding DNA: TGCAGTGCCCTTACCGTAGCGGGAGTTGTTGAGCAGTTCTTC.

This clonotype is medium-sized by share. The CDR3 protein is CGIAGVNTGELFF. Here the CDR3 DNA reads TGTGGGATAGCGGGAGTAAACACCGGGGAGCTGTTTTTT. The rearrangement uses TRBV28 and TRBJ2-2, with 9 bases matching TRBD2. CDR1 is MDHEN, CDR2 SYDVKM, per germline. The CDR3 is 13 amino acids.

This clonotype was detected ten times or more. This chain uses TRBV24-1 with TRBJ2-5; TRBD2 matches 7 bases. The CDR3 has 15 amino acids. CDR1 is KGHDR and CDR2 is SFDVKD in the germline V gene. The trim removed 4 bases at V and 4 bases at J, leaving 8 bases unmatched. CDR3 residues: CATSDHARGGETQYF. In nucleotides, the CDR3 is TGTGCCACCAGTGACCACGCTCGCGGGGGAGAGACCCAGTACTTC.

Here the CDR3 reads CASLPGGHNTGELFF. For the CDR3, the DNA is TGCGCCAGCCTCCCGGGGGGTCACAACACCGGGGAGCTGTTTTTT. The gene calls are TRBV5-1 and TRBJ2-2, with 7 positions matching TRBD2. J was trimmed by 2 bases and V by 7 bases; bases with no gene match: 8. Per the germline V gene, CDR1 is SGHRS and CDR2 is YFSETQ. The CDR3 covers 15 residues.

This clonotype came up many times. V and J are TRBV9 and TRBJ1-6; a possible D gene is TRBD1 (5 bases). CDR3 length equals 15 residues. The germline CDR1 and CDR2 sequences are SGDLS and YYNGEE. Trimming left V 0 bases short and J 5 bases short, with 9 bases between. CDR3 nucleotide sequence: TGTGCCAGCAGCGTAGGGGGGACGGATAATTCACCCCTCCACTTT. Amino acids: CASSVGGTDNSPLHF.

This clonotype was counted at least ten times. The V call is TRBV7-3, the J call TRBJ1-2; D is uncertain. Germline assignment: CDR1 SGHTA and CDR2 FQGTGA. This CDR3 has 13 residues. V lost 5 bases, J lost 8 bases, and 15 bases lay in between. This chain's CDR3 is CASSIQGFGGYTF. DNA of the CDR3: TGTGCCAGCAGCATACAAGGATTTGGGGGCTACACCTTC.

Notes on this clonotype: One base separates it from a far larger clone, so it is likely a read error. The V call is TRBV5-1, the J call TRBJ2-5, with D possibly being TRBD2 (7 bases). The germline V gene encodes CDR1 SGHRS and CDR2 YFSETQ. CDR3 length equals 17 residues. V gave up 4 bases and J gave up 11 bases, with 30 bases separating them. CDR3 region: CASSLGIGGGSYNEQYF. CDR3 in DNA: TGCGCCAGCAGCCTTGGCATTGGGGGCGGGAGCTACAATGAGCAGTACTTC.

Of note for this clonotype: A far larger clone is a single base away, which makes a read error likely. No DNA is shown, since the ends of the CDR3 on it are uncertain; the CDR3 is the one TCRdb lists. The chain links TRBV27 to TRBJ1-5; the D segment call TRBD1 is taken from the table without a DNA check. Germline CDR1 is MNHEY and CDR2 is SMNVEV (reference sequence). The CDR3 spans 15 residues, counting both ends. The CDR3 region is CASRWGVGSNQPRHF.

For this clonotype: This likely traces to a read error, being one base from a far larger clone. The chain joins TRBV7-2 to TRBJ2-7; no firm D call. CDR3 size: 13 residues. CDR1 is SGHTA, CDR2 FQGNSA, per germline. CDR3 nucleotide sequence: TGTGCCAGCAGCCATCGAGAGGCGGTCACGCAGTGCTTC. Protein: CASSHREAVTQCF.

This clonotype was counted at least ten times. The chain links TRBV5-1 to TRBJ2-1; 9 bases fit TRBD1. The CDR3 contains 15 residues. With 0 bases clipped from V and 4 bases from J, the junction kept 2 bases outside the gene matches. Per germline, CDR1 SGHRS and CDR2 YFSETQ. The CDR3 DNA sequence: TGCGCCAGCAGCTTGGCGGGACAGGGTTACAATGAGCAGTTCTTC. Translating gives CASSLAGQGYNEQFF.

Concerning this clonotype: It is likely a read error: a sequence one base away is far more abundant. The CDR3 region is CASSLRTGRANNGYTF. The CDR3, as DNA: TGTGCCAGCAGCTTGCGGACAGGGCGAGCTAACAATGGCTACACCTTC. This chain connects TRBV7-2 to TRBJ1-2; 8 nucleotides align to TRBD1. This CDR3 spans 16 amino acids. CDR1 and CDR2 from the germline V gene are SGHTA and FQGNSA.

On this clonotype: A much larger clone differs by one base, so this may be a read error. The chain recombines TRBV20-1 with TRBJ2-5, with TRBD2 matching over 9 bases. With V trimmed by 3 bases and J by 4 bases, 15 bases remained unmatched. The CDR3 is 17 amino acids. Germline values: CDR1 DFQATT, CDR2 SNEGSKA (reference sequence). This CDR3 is CSASGASGAYHPETQYF. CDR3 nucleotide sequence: TGCAGTGCTAGCGGAGCTAGCGGGGCCTACCACCCAGAGACCCAGTACTTC.

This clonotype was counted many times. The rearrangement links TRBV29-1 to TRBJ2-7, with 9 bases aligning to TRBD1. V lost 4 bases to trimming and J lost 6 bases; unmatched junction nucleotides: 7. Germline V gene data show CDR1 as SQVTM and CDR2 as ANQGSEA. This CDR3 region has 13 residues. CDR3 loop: CSVAGQGFGEQYF. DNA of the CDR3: TGCAGCGTTGCAGGACAGGGGTTCGGCGAGCAGTACTTC.

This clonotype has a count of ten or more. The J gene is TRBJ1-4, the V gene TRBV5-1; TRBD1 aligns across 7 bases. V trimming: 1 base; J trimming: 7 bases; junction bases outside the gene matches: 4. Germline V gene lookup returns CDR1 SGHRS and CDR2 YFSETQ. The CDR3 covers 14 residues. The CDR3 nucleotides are TGCGCCAGCAGCTTGACAGGGGTTGGTGAAAAACTGTTTTTT. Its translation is CASSLTGVGEKLFF. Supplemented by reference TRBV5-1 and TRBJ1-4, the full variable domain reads KAGVTQTPRYLIKTRGQQVTLSCSPISGHRSVSWYQQTPGQGLQFLFEYFSETQRNKGNFPGRFSGRQFSNSRSEMNVSTLELGDSALYLCASSLTGVGEKLFFGSGTQLSVL.

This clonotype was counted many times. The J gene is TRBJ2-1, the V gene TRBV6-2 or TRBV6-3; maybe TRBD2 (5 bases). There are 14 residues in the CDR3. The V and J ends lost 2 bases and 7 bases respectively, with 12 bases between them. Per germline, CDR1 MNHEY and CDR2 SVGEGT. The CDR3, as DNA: TGTGCCAGCAGTTACGGTGCGGGTGCTAATGAGCAGTTCTTC. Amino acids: CASSYGAGANEQFF.

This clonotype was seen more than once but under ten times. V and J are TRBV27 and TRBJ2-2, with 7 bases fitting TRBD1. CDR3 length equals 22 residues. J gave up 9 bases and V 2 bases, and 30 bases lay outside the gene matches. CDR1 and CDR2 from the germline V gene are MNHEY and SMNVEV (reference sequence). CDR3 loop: CASSLRMGKIDRGLLPPWELFF. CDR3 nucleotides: TGTGCCAGCAGTTTAAGAATGGGGAAGATCGATAGGGGGCTCCTTCCCCCGTGGGAGCTGTTTTTT.

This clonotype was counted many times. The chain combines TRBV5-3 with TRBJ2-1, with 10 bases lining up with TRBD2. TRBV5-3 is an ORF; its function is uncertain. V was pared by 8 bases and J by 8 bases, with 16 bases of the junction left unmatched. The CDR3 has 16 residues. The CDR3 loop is CASSSLQAGGFDEQFF. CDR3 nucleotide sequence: TGTGCCAGCAGCAGCTTACAAGCGGGAGGGTTCGATGAGCAGTTCTTC.

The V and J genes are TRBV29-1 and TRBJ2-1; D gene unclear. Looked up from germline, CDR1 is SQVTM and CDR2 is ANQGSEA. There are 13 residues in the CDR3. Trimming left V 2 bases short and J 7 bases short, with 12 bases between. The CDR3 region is CSVENLRVNEQFF. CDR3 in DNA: TGCAGCGTTGAAAATCTGCGAGTTAATGAGCAGTTCTTC.